The 30 T cell receptor beta chains below all came from one sample that was sequenced in a study of glioma-infiltrating T cells. TCR alpha and beta CDR3 regions were amplified from RNA using iRepertoire nested multiplex PCR. One entry per CDR3 protein, called by TCRdb with MiXCR from the multiplex PCR reads. The data contain more than 350,000 distinct CDR3 sequences, roughly two fifths of them singletons. Sequencing was carried out using glioma tissue, nonneoplastic brain tissue, or PBMCs (not recorded which). The source of these receptors is a human donor with low-grade glioma or glioblastoma, undergoing nonglioma brain surgery, or in good health (not recorded which).

The V gene is TRBV7-9, the J gene TRBJ1-1, with D unclear. The length of the CDR3 is 14 residues. V lost 2 bases, J lost 3 bases, and 10 bases lay in between. The germline V gene encodes CDR1 SEHNR and CDR2 FQNEAQ (reference sequence). The CDR3 spells CASSLTAPYTEAFF. The CDR3 DNA follows: TGTGCCAGCAGCTTAACAGCGCCCTACACTGAAGCTTTCTTT.

Many counts were recorded for this clonotype. The J gene is TRBJ2-7, the V gene TRBV20-1; TRBD1 is a possible D gene (5 bases). V lost 3 bases to trimming and J lost 1 base, with 16 bases between them. CDR3 length equals 15 residues. CDR1 is DFQATT and CDR2 is SNEGSKA in the germline V gene (reference sequence). CDR3 nucleotides: TGCAGTGCTAGGTCTGCAGAAGGGGCGTCCTACGAGCAGTACTTC. Translation gives CSARSAEGASYEQYF.

This clonotype was found many times. This rearrangement joins TRBV6-2 or TRBV6-3 to TRBJ2-7; 9 positions match TRBD1. Germline V gene lookup returns CDR1 MNHEY and CDR2 SVGEGT. This CDR3 comprises 16 residues. V lost 1 base and J lost 5; bases outside the gene matches: 9. Written as DNA, the CDR3 is TGTGCCAGCAGTTACTTACCCGGACAGGGGTTCAACGAGCAGTACTTC. This gives the protein CASSYLPGQGFNEQYF.

This clonotype was picked up one time. An end of the junction differs from the germline gene, which may be a read error. Here the CDR3 reads CASSYHRDQTDKQYF. Written as DNA, the CDR3 is TGTGCCAGCAGTTACCACCGGGACCAGACAGATAAGCAGTATTTT. This chain links TRBV27 with TRBJ2-3; the D call may be TRBD1 or TRBD2 (5 bases each). Germline V CDR1 and CDR2: MNHEY, SMNVEV (reference sequence). The CDR3 has 15 amino acids.

A remark on this clonotype: At one end, the junction sequence differs from germline, possibly due to a read error. The chain links TRBV24-1 to TRBJ2-1; no clear D. The V gene's germline CDR1 is KGHDR and CDR2 SFDVKD. There are 14 residues in the CDR3. The CDR3 sequence: CATIDFTAYNEQFF. CDR3 DNA: TGTGCCACCATTGATTTCACAGCATACAATGAGCAGTTCTTC.

This clonotype was observed at least ten times. The chain uses TRBV15 and TRBJ1-5; no clear D. The CDR3 runs 14 residues. Germline V gene sequence: CDR1 LNHNV, CDR2 YYDKDF (reference sequence). The V gene lost 0 bases and the J gene lost 7 bases, with 10 bases spanning the gap. The CDR3 DNA reads TGTGCCACCAGCAGAGATCAGGATCGACAGCCCCAGCATTTT. As protein: CATSRDQDRQPQHF.

V usage is TRBV28 and J usage is TRBJ2-7, with 9 positions matching TRBD2. V was pared by 6 bases and J by 2 bases, with 5 bases of the junction left unmatched. CDR1 is MDHEN and CDR2 is SYDVKM in the germline V gene. CDR3 size: 14 residues. The CDR3 loop reads CASRIAGEAYEQYF. The CDR3, as DNA: TGTGCCAGCAGGATAGCGGGAGAGGCCTACGAGCAGTACTTC.

The rearrangement joins TRBV4-1 to TRBJ2-7, with 11 bases aligning to TRBD2. The CDR3 consists of 15 residues. Germline loops: CDR1 MGHRA, CDR2 YSYEKL. Trimming removed 2 bases from V and 4 bases from J; junction bases left unmatched: 4. CDR3 residues: CASSQSSGRAYEQYF. The CDR3 bases are TGCGCCAGCAGCCAAAGTAGCGGGAGGGCTTACGAGCAGTACTTC.

There are a few counts of this clonotype. This chain uses TRBV18 with TRBJ2-1, with TRBD2 matching 7 bases. Germline-derived CDR1 and CDR2 are KGHSH and LQKENI. CDR3 length: 15 amino acids. Unmatched junction bases numbered 8, after V lost 7 bases and J lost 2 bases. CDR3 sequence: CASLGGLTTYNEQFF. The DNA of the CDR3 is TGTGCCAGCTTGGGGGGGTTAACCACCTACAATGAGCAGTTCTTC.

This clonotype was seen ten or more times. This sequence joins TRBV27 and TRBJ2-2; a possible D gene is TRBD1 (5 bases). V was shortened by 3 bases and J by 0 bases, with 11 bases between the two germline ends. The V gene's germline CDR1 is MNHEY and CDR2 SMNVEV (reference sequence). The CDR3 spans 16 residues. CDR3 residues: CASSFDRLANTGELFF. The CDR3 DNA follows: TGTGCCAGCAGTTTCGACAGACTCGCGAACACCGGGGAGCTGTTTTTT.

Ten or more counts support this clonotype. The chain couples TRBV20-1 to TRBJ2-1; 7 nucleotides align to TRBD2. Germline V lookup: CDR1 DFQATT, CDR2 SNEGSKA (reference sequence). Germline trimming cut 5 bases from V and 0 bases from J; bases unmatched to any gene: 10. This CDR3 region has 16 residues. CDR3 amino acids: CSALSRAGSSYNEQFF. The CDR3 bases are TGCAGTGCTCTATCCAGAGCGGGGAGCTCCTACAATGAGCAGTTCTTC.

With respect to this clonotype: The junction departs from the called germline gene at one end, perhaps through a read error. The chain carries TRBV25-1 and TRBJ2-2; 9 nucleotides line up with TRBD2. CDR1 is MGHDK and CDR2 is SYGVNS in the germline V gene. The CDR3 has 16 residues. In nucleotides, the CDR3 is TGTGCCGGCAGTGGGGTAGCGGGAGCGCGGTTCGGGGAGCTGTTTTTT. The encoded protein is CAGSGVAGARFGELFF.

This clonotype came up many times. The chain joins TRBV6-2 or TRBV6-3 to TRBJ2-7; D is uncertain. Looked up from germline, CDR1 is MNHEY and CDR2 is SVGEGT. V lost 2 bases and J 2 bases, leaving 7 bases between the germline ends. CDR3 length: 13 residues. CDR3 residues: CASSYAATYEQYF. Here the CDR3 DNA reads TGTGCCAGCAGTTACGCAGCCACCTACGAGCAGTACTTC.

In the case of this clonotype: One junction end disagrees with the germline gene, perhaps due to a read error. The chain combines TRBV11-3 with TRBJ2-1, with 13 bases fitting TRBD2. Germline values: CDR1 SGHNT, CDR2 YENEEA. The CDR3 has 19 amino acids. The CDR3 coding sequence is TGTGCCAGCAGCCCCGGGACTAGCGGGACTTGGCTTTCCTACAGTGAGCAGTTCTTC. This gives the protein CASSPGTSGTWLSYSEQFF.

This chain connects TRBV15 to TRBJ2-1; 12 bases align to TRBD2. Germline trimming cut 4 bases from V and 7 bases from J; bases unmatched to any gene: 5. Germline-derived CDR1 and CDR2 are LNHNV and YYDKDF (reference sequence). The CDR3 consists of 15 residues. The CDR3 loop reads CATSTSSGRGNEQFF. In DNA form, the CDR3 reads TGTGCCACCAGCACTTCTAGCGGGAGGGGTAATGAGCAGTTCTTC.

V is TRBV6-1 and J is TRBJ1-5; D unresolved. CDR3 size: 13 residues. V was shortened by 11 bases and J by 2 bases, with 13 bases between the two germline ends. Per germline, CDR1 MNHNS and CDR2 SASEGT. The CDR3 region is CAAKFNGNQPQHF. The CDR3 nucleotides read TGTGCCGCGAAATTTAATGGCAATCAGCCCCAGCATTTT.

The chain recombines TRBV28 with TRBJ1-4, with 7 positions matching TRBD1. After removal of 6 bases from V and 4 bases from J, the junction contained 5 bases not matched to a gene. The CDR3 covers 14 residues. CDR1 is MDHEN and CDR2 is SYDVKM in the germline V gene. The CDR3 sequence: CASSWTGSNEKLFF. The CDR3 DNA follows: TGTGCCAGCAGCTGGACAGGAAGTAATGAAAAACTGTTTTTT.

The V gene is TRBV6-1, the J gene TRBJ2-7, with 8 positions matching TRBD1. The CDR3 runs to 13 residues. Germline V gene lookup returns CDR1 MNHNS and CDR2 SASEGT. V shed 5 bases, J shed 5 bases, and the junction held 5 bases outside the gene matches. This chain's CDR3 is CASSRTGTHEQYF. CDR3 in DNA: TGTGCCAGCAGTCGGACAGGGACCCACGAGCAGTACTTC.

This clonotype was detected many times. The chain combines TRBV7-2 with TRBJ2-3; 9 bases line up with TRBD1. This CDR3 spans 15 amino acids. Germline values: CDR1 SGHTA, CDR2 FQGNSA. V was pared by 3 bases and J by 1 base, with 2 bases of the junction left unmatched. The chain's CDR3 is CASSLRTGGTDTQYF. In DNA, the CDR3 is TGTGCCAGCAGCTTGAGGACAGGGGGCACAGATACGCAGTATTTT.

The chain joins TRBV6-2 or TRBV6-3 to TRBJ2-2; possible D gene TRBD1, 5 bases. Trimming pared 2 bases from V and 3 bases from J, leaving 13 bases between. The CDR3 sequence is 16 residues long. Germline V gene sequence: CDR1 MNHEY, CDR2 SVGEGT. CDR3 region: CASSYGPRADTGELFF. CDR3 nucleotides: TGTGCCAGCAGTTACGGCCCCAGGGCGGACACCGGGGAGCTGTTTTTT.

Of note for this clonotype: A single base separates this from a much larger clone, so it may be a read error. This sequence joins TRBV6-2 or TRBV6-3 and TRBJ2-1; 10 nucleotides match TRBD2. The CDR3 runs to 15 residues. The germline CDR1 and CDR2 sequences are MNHEY and SVGEGT. In DNA form, the CDR3 reads TGTGACAGCAGTGAACTAGCGGGACCCGGCAATGAGCAGTTCTTC. It codes for CDSSELAGPGNEQFF.

With respect to this clonotype: One junction end does not reproduce the germline sequence, and a read error may be involved. The chain is built from TRBV6-5 and TRBJ1-1; 7 positions match TRBD1. Germline V gene lookup returns CDR1 MNHEY and CDR2 SVGAGI. This CDR3 is 16 amino acids long. This CDR3 is CACSYSEGARGTEAFF. In nucleotides, the CDR3 is TGTGCCTGCAGTTACTCCGAAGGTGCCAGGGGGACTGAAGCTTTCTTT.

This chain uses TRBV11-2 with TRBJ2-5; TRBD2 is a possible D gene (6 bases). The CDR3 runs to 14 residues. V was trimmed by 5 bases and J by 5 bases, leaving 15 bases between them. From germline, CDR1 is SGHAT and CDR2 FQNNGV. The CDR3 sequence is CASSRGTGSETQYF. CDR3 in DNA: TGTGCCAGCAGCCGCGGGACGGGCTCGGAGACCCAGTACTTC.

In this sample, this clonotype turned up many times. The chain is built from TRBV27 and TRBJ2-1; D is possibly TRBD2 (5 bases). The CDR3 covers 14 residues. Trimming stripped 3 bases from V and 9 bases from J, with 15 bases between. Germline V CDR1 and CDR2: MNHEY, SMNVEV (reference sequence). The CDR3 sequence is CASSFPGWVGEQFF. CDR3 nucleotides: TGTGCCAGCAGTTTTCCGGGATGGGTGGGTGAGCAGTTCTTC.

In regard to this clonotype: No conserved phenylalanine or tryptophan is present at the end of the CDR3, so a read error is the likely explanation. This chain links TRBV7-9 with TRBJ1-1, with TRBD1 as a possible D gene (5 bases). CDR3 size: 11 residues. Trimming removed 8 bases from V and 11 bases from J, with 15 bases in between. Germline V gene data show CDR1 as SEHNR and CDR2 as FQNEAQ (reference sequence). The CDR3 nucleotides are TGTGCCAGCTCCCTCGGGGGTCTGGCTTTCTTA. As protein: CASSLGGLAFL.

The rearrangement links TRBV7-8 to TRBJ2-7; D may match TRBD1 or TRBD2 (6 bases each). Germline CDR1 SGHVS, CDR2 FQNEAQ. V lost 4 bases, J lost 2 bases, and 15 bases lay in between. CDR3 size: 15 residues. The CDR3 region is CASSSLLRGAYEQYF. CDR3 DNA: TGTGCCAGCAGCTCGCTCCTTAGGGGGGCCTACGAGCAGTACTTC.

This clonotype was counted only a few times. CDR3 amino acids: CASSQTGTVNYGYTF. CDR3 DNA sequence: TGTGCCAGCTCACAAACCGGGACGGTTAACTATGGCTACACCTTC. The J gene is TRBJ1-2, the V gene TRBV18, with D perhaps TRBD1 (5 bases). Trimming cost V 4 bases and J 1 base, with 13 bases left between them. Per the germline V gene, CDR1 is KGHSH and CDR2 is LQKENI. This CDR3 is built from 15 residues. Drawing the rest from reference TRBV18 and TRBJ1-2, the complete variable domain is NAGVMQNPRHLVRRRGQEARLRCSPMKGHSHVYWYRQLPEEGLKFMVYLQKENIIDESGMPKERFSAEFPKEGPSILRIQQVVRGDSAAYFCASSQTGTVNYGYTFGSGTRLTVV.

The V gene is TRBV13, the J gene TRBJ2-1; TRBD2 matches at 8 bases. The trim removed 6 bases at V and 6 bases at J, leaving 10 bases unmatched. CDR1 is PRHDT, CDR2 FYEKMQ, per germline (reference sequence). This CDR3 is 15 amino acids long. The DNA for the CDR3 is TGTGCCAGCAGTACAATCAGCGGGAGAGGCAATGAGCAGTTCTTC. Amino acid sequence: CASSTISGRGNEQFF.

CDR3 loop: CATSREGSGVGRRDTQYF. In nucleotides, the CDR3 is TGTGCCACCAGCAGAGAAGGGTCGGGAGTCGGGCGCAGGGATACGCAGTATTTT. This rearrangement joins TRBV15 to TRBJ2-3; TRBD2 is a possible D gene (6 bases). The CDR3 covers 18 residues. Germline V gene data show CDR1 as LNHNV and CDR2 as YYDKDF (reference sequence). V lost 0 bases, J lost 6 bases, and 22 bases lay in between.

In this sample, this clonotype turned up many times. J is TRBJ2-1 and V is TRBV6-2 or TRBV6-3, with TRBD2 as a possible D gene (6 bases). This CDR3 region has 15 residues. Looked up from germline, CDR1 is MNHEY and CDR2 is SVGEGT. V shed 2 bases and J shed 4 bases, with 12 bases lying between them. The CDR3, as DNA: TGTGCCAGCAGTTACGGGACGGCGGGGTACAATGAGCAGTTCTTC. It encodes CASSYGTAGYNEQFF.